This entry lists 24 T cell receptor beta chains sequenced from one sample in a study of cytomegalovirus exposure and HLA in healthy donors. Primers: 60 Vbeta forward and 13 Jbeta reverse. Libraries were prepared by immunoSEQ multiplex PCR; TCRdb keeps only in-frame clonotypes and omits some of them. Of roughly 120,000 clones in the sample, 81% were seen once. Sequences were obtained from PBMCs. These receptors all come from a woman younger than 45 in good health and CMV-seronegative.

The chain uses TRBV28 and TRBJ2-3; 11 positions match TRBD2. Losses at the gene ends were 5 bases for V and 7 bases for J; bases not matched to a gene: 11. There are 16 residues in the CDR3. In germline, CDR1 is MDHEN, CDR2 SYDVKM. DNA of the CDR3: TGTGCCAGCAGTCCCCGTAGCGGGAGGGCAGACAATACGCAGTATTTT. Encoded protein: CASSPRSGRADNTQYF.

The chain has TRBV28 and TRBJ2-5, with TRBD2 identical over 10 bases. The CDR3 consists of 15 residues. CDR1 and CDR2 (germline): MDHEN, SYDVKM. J gave up 4 bases and V 4 bases, and 6 bases lay outside the gene matches. The CDR3 nucleotides are TGTGCCAGCAGTTCCCCCTCTAGCGGGAGAGAGACCCAGTACTTC. Its protein is CASSSPSSGRETQYF.

The chain employs TRBV27 and TRBJ2-1; TRBD2 matches at 13 bases. This CDR3 has 15 residues. With 4 bases clipped from V and 7 bases from J, the junction kept 4 bases outside the gene matches. Germline loops: CDR1 MNHEY, CDR2 SMNVEV (reference sequence). CDR3 residues: CASSWTSGSVNEQFF. CDR3 bases: TGTGCCAGCAGTTGGACTAGCGGGAGTGTTAATGAGCAGTTCTTC.

This clone turned up a few times. V gene TRBV4-3 combines with J gene TRBJ1-1; D call uncertain. Trimming removed 2 bases from V and 2 bases from J, with 6 bases in between. The CDR3 covers 13 residues. Germline V lookup: CDR1 LGHNA, CDR2 YSLEER. The CDR3 DNA sequence: TGCGCCAGCAGCCAAACAGTAAACACTGAAGCTTTCTTT. Translating gives CASSQTVNTEAFF.

V and J are TRBV5-1 and TRBJ2-3; no definite D call. Trimming took 4 bases from V and 1 from J, leaving 10 bases between them. This CDR3 region has 14 residues. The germline V gene encodes CDR1 SGHRS and CDR2 YFSETQ. CDR3: CASSAASGTDTQYF. CDR3 DNA: TGCGCCAGCAGCGCAGCGAGCGGCACAGATACGCAGTATTTT.

This rearrangement joins TRBV11-2 to TRBJ2-7; D is unclear. The germline V and J ends were trimmed by 5 bases and 6 bases, with 20 bases remaining between them. Germline-derived CDR1 and CDR2 are SGHAT and FQNNGV. The CDR3 length is 15 residues. The CDR3 protein is CASSPRSLVVGEQYF. DNA for the CDR3: TGTGCCAGCAGCCCTAGATCCCTAGTCGTTGGCGAGCAGTACTTC.

The chain joins TRBV13 to TRBJ2-5; 10 nucleotides agree with TRBD1. Germline trimming cut 2 bases from V and 4 bases from J; bases unmatched to any gene: 4. The CDR3 contains 15 residues. CDR1 and CDR2 from the germline V gene are PRHDT and FYEKMQ (reference sequence). CDR3 sequence: CASSLMDRGGETQYF. CDR3 coding DNA: TGTGCCAGCAGCTTAATGGACAGGGGGGGAGAGACCCAGTACTTC.

V gene TRBV10-1 combines with J gene TRBJ2-7; D not certain. CDR3 size: 14 residues. CDR1 is WNHNN and CDR2 is SYGVQD in the germline V gene (reference sequence). Trimming stripped 2 bases from V and 1 base from J, with 9 bases between. The CDR3 coding sequence is TGCGCCAGCAGTGAGGGCGGCCAATCCTACGAGCAGTACTTC. Translation gives CASSEGGQSYEQYF.

V gene TRBV7-2 combines with J gene TRBJ2-1; maybe TRBD1 (8 bases). CDR3 length: 14 residues. The germline V and J ends were trimmed by 5 bases and 6 bases, with 14 bases remaining between them. Germline-derived CDR1 and CDR2 are SGHTA and FQGNSA. The CDR3 nucleotides are TGTGCCAGCAGCCAAAACAGGGGGGGCAATGAGCAGTTCTTC. It codes for CASSQNRGGNEQFF.

V is TRBV18 and J is TRBJ2-7, with TRBD1 matching 7 bases. V shed 2 bases, J shed 2 bases, and the junction held 3 bases outside the gene matches. CDR1 KGHSH and CDR2 LQKENI come from the germline V gene. This CDR3 spans 14 amino acids. CDR3 coding DNA: TGTGCCAGCTCACCAACCGGACAGGCCTACGAGCAGTACTTC. Translating gives CASSPTGQAYEQYF.

In this sample, this clone turned up a few times. This sequence joins TRBV6-1 and TRBJ1-1; D remains ambiguous. Per the germline V gene, CDR1 is MNHNS and CDR2 is SASEGT. V was trimmed by 0 bases and J by 10 bases, leaving 3 bases between them. The CDR3 covers 10 residues. The CDR3 coding sequence is TGTGCCAGCAGTGAAGCCTTAGCTTTCTTT. The encoded protein is CASSEALAFF.

This clone was recorded only once. The CDR3 bases are TGTGCCAGCAGCCCCGAAGCGGGGAGCCAAGAGACCCAGTACTTC. This encodes CASSPEAGSQETQYF. The chain is built from TRBV7-2 and TRBJ2-5, with 7 bases identical to TRBD2. This CDR3 is 15 amino acids long. The germline CDR1 and CDR2 sequences are SGHTA and FQGNSA. V lost 5 bases, J lost 1 base, and 7 bases stayed unmatched.

The V and J genes are TRBV19 and TRBJ2-1, with D possibly being TRBD2 (5 bases). The CDR3 consists of 15 residues. Trimming shortened V by 3 bases and J by 2 bases, and 11 bases separated the two germline ends. Looked up from germline, CDR1 is LNHDA and CDR2 is SQIVND (reference sequence). CDR3 residues: CASSMGDLTYNEQFF. The CDR3 bases are TGTGCCAGTAGTATGGGAGATTTGACCTACAATGAGCAGTTCTTC.

The chain uses TRBV18 and TRBJ2-2; 9 bases agree with TRBD2. The junction had 1 base not matched to a gene; V was cut back by 1 base and J by 1 base. The CDR3 is made up of 16 amino acids. Germline-derived CDR1 and CDR2 are KGHSH and LQKENI. CDR3 residues: CASSPQTSGNTGELFF. The DNA of the CDR3 is TGTGCCAGCTCACCACAGACTAGCGGGAACACCGGGGAGCTGTTTTTT. The full variable domain, rest sourced from reference TRBV18 and TRBJ2-2, is NAGVMQNPRHLVRRRGQEARLRCSPMKGHSHVYWYRQLPEEGLKFMVYLQKENIIDESGMPKERFSAEFPKEGPSILRIQQVVRGDSAAYFCASSPQTSGNTGELFFGEGSRLTVL.

V and J are TRBV4-3 and TRBJ2-1, with TRBD2 matching over 9 bases. Germline V gene sequence: CDR1 LGHNA, CDR2 YSLEER. The junction had 8 bases not matched to a gene; V was cut back by 1 base and J by 7 bases. The CDR3 has 16 residues. The CDR3 nucleotides read TGCGCCAGCAGCCAAGGAATAGCGGGAGTAGGAAATGAGCAGTTCTTC. Protein product: CASSQGIAGVGNEQFF.

The V gene is TRBV28, the J gene TRBJ2-7; 7 bases map to TRBD2. CDR1 is MDHEN and CDR2 is SYDVKM in the germline V gene. V shed 2 bases, J shed 3 bases, and the junction held 7 bases outside the gene matches. The CDR3 is 15 amino acids. CDR3 residues: CASSLAGTTDYEQYF. In DNA form, the CDR3 reads TGTGCCAGCAGTTTAGCGGGGACTACCGACTACGAGCAGTACTTC.

V and J are TRBV2 and TRBJ2-2; TRBD2 is a possible D gene (6 bases). The CDR3 totals 13 residues. The V end lost 2 bases, the J end lost 6 bases, and 7 bases lay between the germline ends. Germline-derived CDR1 and CDR2 are SNHLY and FYNNEI. The CDR3 spells CASSESGAGELFF. CDR3 sequence (DNA): TGTGCCAGCAGTGAATCGGGAGCCGGGGAGCTGTTTTTT.

The chain employs TRBV28 and TRBJ1-4; a possible D gene is TRBD1 (5 bases). The CDR3 runs to 15 residues. V lost 3 bases to trimming and J lost 3 bases, with 11 bases between them. Germline V lookup: CDR1 MDHEN, CDR2 SYDVKM. CDR3 region: CASSFSRGANEKLFF. The CDR3 bases are TGTGCCAGCAGTTTTTCGCGGGGGGCTAATGAAAAACTGTTTTTT.

Written as DNA, the CDR3 is TGTGCCAGCAACGACGGGAGAACAGATACGCAGTATTTT. As protein: CASNDGRTDTQYF. This rearrangement joins TRBV28 to TRBJ2-3; tentative D call: TRBD2 (6 bases). Germline V gene lookup returns CDR1 MDHEN and CDR2 SYDVKM. The CDR3 sequence is 13 residues long. V was shortened by 7 bases and J by 3 bases, with 11 bases between the two germline ends.

The chain carries TRBV2 and TRBJ2-5; TRBD1 agrees at 7 bases. CDR3 length: 12 amino acids. The V and J ends lost 10 bases and 4 bases, in that order; junction bases with no gene match: 6. CDR1 and CDR2 from the germline V gene are SNHLY and FYNNEI. CDR3 loop: CATQNRGETQYF. The DNA for the CDR3 is TGTGCCACCCAGAACAGGGGAGAGACCCAGTACTTC.

The genes are TRBV27 and TRBJ1-6, with unresolved D. There are 14 residues in the CDR3. V lost 2 bases, J lost 7 bases, and 9 bases lay in between. The germline V gene encodes CDR1 MNHEY and CDR2 SMNVEV (reference sequence). The DNA for the CDR3 is TGTGCCAGCAGTTTACCAGGCTCAAATTCACCCCTCCACTTT. Translation gives CASSLPGSNSPLHF.

CDR3 in DNA: TGTGCCAGCAGTTTAGAAGGAGCCTCAACTAATGAAAAACTGTTTTTT. Its protein product is CASSLEGASTNEKLFF. The chain has TRBV28 and TRBJ1-4; no clear D. Trimming stripped 2 bases from V and 0 bases from J, with 10 bases between. The CDR3 spans 16 residues. The germline gives CDR1 MDHEN, CDR2 SYDVKM. The entire variable domain, with the rest obtained from reference TRBV28 and TRBJ1-4, is as follows: DVKVTQSSRYLVKRTGEKVFLECVQDMDHENMFWYRQDPGLGLRLIYFSYDVKMKEKGDIPEGYSVSREKKERFSLILESASTNQTSMYLCASSLEGASTNEKLFFGSGTQLSVL.

The V and J genes are TRBV19 and TRBJ2-3; no firm D call. The germline CDR1 and CDR2 sequences are LNHDA and SQIVND (reference sequence). There are 14 residues in the CDR3. Trimming stripped 1 base from V and 0 bases from J, with 5 bases between. CDR3 in DNA: TGTGCCAGTAGTATAGGCGCTAGCACAGATACGCAGTATTTT. This gives the protein CASSIGASTDTQYF.

This clone has more than one count but fewer than ten. V is TRBV7-9 and J is TRBJ2-7; 9 positions match TRBD2. Germline V lookup: CDR1 SEHNR, CDR2 FQNEAQ (reference sequence). Trimming at V came to 1 base and at J to 9 bases, leaving 7 bases not matched to a gene. This CDR3 comprises 14 residues. CDR3 nucleotide sequence: TGTGCCAGCAGCTTAGGCGCTAGCGGGAATATGCAGTACTTC. Translation: CASSLGASGNMQYF. Filled out from reference TRBV7-9 and TRBJ2-7, the complete variable domain reads DTGVSQNPRHKITKRGQNVTFRCDPISEHNRLYWYRQTLGQGPEFLTYFQNEAQLEKSRLLSDRFSAERPKGSFSTLEIQRTEQGDSAMYLCASSLGASGNMQYFGPGTRLTVT.